These T cell receptor beta chains were read from a single sample in a study of regulatory T cells in long-lasting Graves disease. MiXCR, run by TCRdb on the multiplex PCR reads, gives a single entry per CDR3 protein. Of 240,000 or so distinct CDR3 sequences in the sample, over 20% were seen once. Sample: peripheral blood mononuclear cells (PBMCs), taken at new diagnosis, from a patient treated with antithyroid drugs. Every receptor here comes from a female donor with Graves disease. Each CDR3 is given with its conserved first and last residue. Each record gives: J gene, D gene, V gene, clone size, CDR3 protein, CDR3 DNA. A D gene is named only where the DNA matches it firmly. Expanded clones get a size class; other rows say once, few or many, or leave the size out.

j_call: TRBJ2-3; d_call: NA; v_call: TRBV12-3/TRBV12-4; clone_size: many; cdr3_aa: CASSSGLSTDTQYF; cdr3_nt: TGTGCCAGCAGTTCAGGACTAAGCACAGATACGCAGTATTTT
j_call: TRBJ2-3; d_call: NA; v_call: TRBV6-2/TRBV6-3; clone_size: many; cdr3_aa: CASSYDDTDTQYF; cdr3_nt: TGTGCCAGCAGTTACGACGACACAGATACGCAGTATTTT
j_call: TRBJ1-4; d_call: NA; v_call: TRBV20-1; clone_size: NA; cdr3_aa: CSARDSGGGEKLFF; cdr3_nt: TGCAGTGCTAGAGATAGCGGGGGCGGTGAAAAACTGTTTTTT
j_call: TRBJ1-5; d_call: NA; v_call: TRBV5-1; clone_size: NA; cdr3_aa: CASSKGLMAGQPQHF; cdr3_nt: TGCGCCAGCAGCAAGGGACTTATGGCGGGTCAGCCCCAGCATTTT
j_call: TRBJ2-5; d_call: NA; v_call: TRBV20-1; clone_size: many; cdr3_aa: CSARDPWGAQETQYF; cdr3_nt: TGCAGTGCTAGAGACCCGTGGGGGGCGCAAGAGACCCAGTACTTC
j_call: TRBJ2-1; d_call: TRBD2; v_call: TRBV24-1; clone_size: many; cdr3_aa: CATSDPTSGYNEQFF; cdr3_nt: TGTGCCACCAGTGACCCGACTAGCGGGTACAATGAGCAGTTCTTC
j_call: TRBJ2-3; d_call: TRBD1; v_call: TRBV5-4; clone_size: once; cdr3_aa: CASSPGQGIDTQYF; cdr3_nt: TGTGCCAGCAGCCCGGGACAGGGTATAGATACGCAGTATTTT
j_call: TRBJ1-1; d_call: NA; v_call: TRBV24-1; clone_size: many; cdr3_aa: CATSAPGGHTEAFF; cdr3_nt: TGTGCCACCAGTGCCCCCGGGGGGCATACTGAAGCTTTCTTT
j_call: TRBJ2-1; d_call: NA; v_call: TRBV20-1; clone_size: many; cdr3_aa: CSARDYNEQFF; cdr3_nt: TGCAGTGCTAGGGACTACAATGAGCAGTTCTTC
j_call: TRBJ2-3; d_call: NA; v_call: TRBV5-1; clone_size: NA; cdr3_aa: CASSLGLALGVTDTQYF; cdr3_nt: TGCGCCAGCAGCTTGGGGTTGGCCCTTGGGGTCACAGATACGCAGTATTTT
j_call: TRBJ1-5; d_call: NA; v_call: TRBV3-1; clone_size: many; cdr3_aa: CASSQNLAGIGNQPQHF; cdr3_nt: TGTGCCAGCAGCCAAAATTTGGCGGGGATAGGCAATCAGCCCCAGCATTTT
j_call: TRBJ2-3; d_call: TRBD2; v_call: TRBV20-1; clone_size: many; cdr3_aa: CSAPELAGGSTDTQYF; cdr3_nt: TGCAGTGCTCCTGAACTAGCGGGGGGGAGTACAGATACGCAGTATTTT
j_call: TRBJ1-2; d_call: TRBD1; v_call: TRBV3-1; clone_size: NA; cdr3_aa: CASSHGDRGNYGYTF; cdr3_nt: TGTGCCAGCAGCCACGGTGACAGGGGAAACTATGGCTACACCTTC
j_call: TRBJ2-1; d_call: NA; v_call: TRBV24-1; clone_size: few; cdr3_aa: CATRGGSYNEQFF; cdr3_nt: TGTGCCACCAGAGGGGGTTCCTACAATGAGCAGTTCTTC
j_call: TRBJ2-7; d_call: NA; v_call: TRBV7-2; clone_size: many; cdr3_aa: CASLPPAEGYEQYF; cdr3_nt: TGTGCCTCCCTCCCTCCAGCGGAAGGCTACGAGCAGTACTTC
j_call: TRBJ1-5; d_call: NA; v_call: TRBV11-2; clone_size: many; cdr3_aa: CASSPRVGPNQPQHF; cdr3_nt: TGTGCCAGCAGCCCAAGGGTGGGACCGAATCAGCCCCAGCATTTT
j_call: TRBJ1-5; d_call: NA; v_call: TRBV28; clone_size: few; cdr3_aa: CASTRTYSNQPQHF; cdr3_nt: TGTGCCAGCACCCGAACCTATAGCAATCAGCCCCAGCATTTT
j_call: TRBJ2-7; d_call: NA; v_call: TRBV28; clone_size: many; cdr3_aa: CASSFFSEQYF; cdr3_nt: TGTGCCAGCAGTTTTTTTAGTGAGCAGTACTTC
j_call: TRBJ2-5; d_call: TRBD2; v_call: TRBV11-2; clone_size: many; cdr3_aa: CASSFVTGGQETQYF; cdr3_nt: TGTGCCAGCAGCTTCGTTACGGGGGGACAAGAGACCCAGTACTTC
j_call: TRBJ1-1; d_call: NA; v_call: TRBV18; clone_size: many; cdr3_aa: CASSHTQIRDTEAFF; cdr3_nt: TGTGCCAGCTCCCACACCCAAATCAGGGACACTGAAGCTTTCTTT
j_call: TRBJ2-5; d_call: NA; v_call: TRBV14; clone_size: few; cdr3_aa: CASSRGTLQETQYF; cdr3_nt: TGTGCCAGCAGCCGCGGGACGTTGCAAGAGACCCAGTACTTC
j_call: TRBJ1-2; d_call: NA; v_call: TRBV11-3; clone_size: many; cdr3_aa: CASSLGTPAGGNGYTF; cdr3_nt: TGTGCCAGCAGCTTAGGTACCCCGGCGGGCGGAAATGGCTACACCTTC
j_call: TRBJ2-3; d_call: TRBD2; v_call: TRBV20-1; clone_size: NA; cdr3_aa: CSVLPGLSTDTQYF; cdr3_nt: TGCAGTGTTTTACCGGGACTATCCACAGATACGCAGTATTTT
j_call: TRBJ2-7; d_call: NA; v_call: TRBV3-1; clone_size: many; cdr3_aa: CASSQGAGSSYEQYF; cdr3_nt: TGTGCCAGCAGCCAAGGGGCAGGGAGCTCCTACGAGCAGTACTTC
j_call: TRBJ1-5; d_call: NA; v_call: TRBV19; clone_size: NA; cdr3_aa: CASSIGIWRGVYQPQHF; cdr3_nt: TGTGCCAGTAGTATAGGGATTTGGCGGGGTGTTTATCAGCCCCAGCATTTT
j_call: TRBJ2-7; d_call: NA; v_call: TRBV12-3/TRBV12-4; clone_size: many; cdr3_aa: CASTTRDSYEQYF; cdr3_nt: TGTGCCAGCACCACTAGGGATAGCTACGAGCAGTACTTC
j_call: TRBJ2-7; d_call: NA; v_call: TRBV7-9; clone_size: NA; cdr3_aa: CASSFLDYEQHF; cdr3_nt: TGTGCCAGCAGCTTTTTAGACTACGAGCAGCACTTC
j_call: TRBJ2-4; d_call: NA; v_call: TRBV9; clone_size: NA; cdr3_aa: CASSDGAEDIQYF; cdr3_nt: TGTGCCAGCAGCGACGGAGCAGAGGACATTCAGTACTTC
j_call: TRBJ2-7; d_call: TRBD2; v_call: TRBV2; clone_size: many; cdr3_aa: CARGLAGGAYEQYF; cdr3_nt: TGTGCCAGGGGACTAGCGGGAGGGGCCTACGAGCAGTACTTC
j_call: TRBJ1-2; d_call: TRBD1; v_call: TRBV7-9; clone_size: few; cdr3_aa: CASTPRDRAGYTF; cdr3_nt: TGTGCCAGCACCCCTCGGGACAGGGCTGGCTACACCTTC
j_call: TRBJ2-3; d_call: NA; v_call: TRBV20-1; clone_size: many; cdr3_aa: CSARDYRGMDTQYF; cdr3_nt: TGCAGTGCTAGAGATTATCGGGGGATGGATACGCAGTATTTT
j_call: TRBJ1-1; d_call: NA; v_call: TRBV24-1; clone_size: NA; cdr3_aa: CATIPWEGYEAFF; cdr3_nt: TGTGCCACCATTCCTTGGGAGGGGTATGAAGCTTTCTTT
j_call: TRBJ1-1; d_call: TRBD1; v_call: TRBV18; clone_size: many; cdr3_aa: CASSLAGGMNTEAFF; cdr3_nt: TGTGCCAGCTCACTAGCAGGGGGGATGAACACTGAAGCTTTCTTT
j_call: TRBJ2-3; d_call: NA; v_call: TRBV12-3/TRBV12-4; clone_size: NA; cdr3_aa: CASSPPWGEHTDTQYF; cdr3_nt: TGTGCCAGCAGCCCGCCGTGGGGGGAACACACAGATACGCAGTATTTT
j_call: TRBJ2-3; d_call: NA; v_call: TRBV15; clone_size: many; cdr3_aa: CATSRVKGSGTDTQYF; cdr3_nt: TGTGCCACCAGCAGAGTGAAGGGGAGCGGCACAGATACGCAGTATTTT
j_call: TRBJ2-2; d_call: TRBD1; v_call: TRBV28; clone_size: many; cdr3_aa: CASSYIGQGAGELFF; cdr3_nt: TGTGCCAGCAGTTATATCGGACAGGGGGCCGGGGAGCTGTTTTTT
j_call: TRBJ1-1; d_call: TRBD1; v_call: TRBV6-2/TRBV6-3; clone_size: many; cdr3_aa: CASNPGTGYAEAFF; cdr3_nt: TGTGCCAGCAACCCCGGGACAGGGTACGCTGAAGCTTTCTTT
j_call: TRBJ1-4; d_call: TRBD1; v_call: TRBV5-1; clone_size: many; cdr3_aa: CASRLMGQGTNEKLFF; cdr3_nt: TGCGCCAGCAGGCTGATGGGACAGGGAACTAATGAAAAACTGTTTTTT
j_call: TRBJ1-1; d_call: TRBD1; v_call: TRBV7-2; clone_size: NA; cdr3_aa: CASSTDRANTEAFF; cdr3_nt: TGTGCCAGCAGCACGGACAGGGCGAACACTGAAGCTTTCTTT
j_call: TRBJ2-7; d_call: TRBD1; v_call: TRBV27; clone_size: many; cdr3_aa: CASSLTYRGEQYF; cdr3_nt: TGTGCCAGCAGTTTAACCTACAGGGGCGAGCAGTACTTC
j_call: TRBJ1-4; d_call: TRBD1; v_call: TRBV4-1; clone_size: many; cdr3_aa: CASSHPDRGEYGSLFF; cdr3_nt: TGCGCCAGCAGCCATCCCGACAGGGGAGAGTATGGGTCGCTGTTTTTT
j_call: TRBJ2-5; d_call: NA; v_call: TRBV7-2; clone_size: many; cdr3_aa: CASSSSVGQETQYF; cdr3_nt: TGTGCCAGCAGCTCCTCGGTGGGCCAAGAGACCCAGTACTTC
j_call: TRBJ2-7; d_call: NA; v_call: TRBV2; clone_size: many; cdr3_aa: CASTSQGGSRYEQYF; cdr3_nt: TGTGCCAGCACCTCACAGGGAGGGTCTCGATACGAGCAGTACTTC
j_call: TRBJ2-4; d_call: NA; v_call: TRBV2; clone_size: NA; cdr3_aa: CASSPTSRMGKNIQYF; cdr3_nt: TGTGCCAGCAGCCCAACCTCGAGGATGGGCAAAAACATTCAGTACTTC
j_call: TRBJ1-1; d_call: NA; v_call: TRBV2; clone_size: many; cdr3_aa: CASSGKQTRVAEAFF; cdr3_nt: TGTGCCAGCAGTGGTAAACAGACCCGGGTCGCTGAAGCTTTCTTT
j_call: TRBJ2-1; d_call: NA; v_call: TRBV7-6; clone_size: many; cdr3_aa: CASSSSEGNEQFF; cdr3_nt: TGTGCCAGCAGCTCGTCCGAAGGTAATGAGCAGTTCTTC
j_call: TRBJ1-2; d_call: NA; v_call: TRBV28; clone_size: many; cdr3_aa: CASSSMPADRGYTF; cdr3_nt: TGTGCCAGCAGTTCGATGCCGGCCGACCGCGGCTACACCTTC
j_call: TRBJ1-5; d_call: NA; v_call: TRBV20-1; clone_size: many; cdr3_aa: CSASPGRWNQPQHF; cdr3_nt: TGCAGTGCTAGCCCAGGGAGATGGAATCAGCCCCAGCATTTT
j_call: TRBJ1-3; d_call: NA; v_call: TRBV6-2/TRBV6-3; clone_size: NA; cdr3_aa: CASKRGEGGGNTIYF; cdr3_nt: TGTGCCAGCAAACGGGGGGAGGGAGGTGGAAACACCATATATTTT
j_call: TRBJ2-5; d_call: TRBD2; v_call: TRBV11-2; clone_size: many; cdr3_aa: CASSRTSGGVSETQYF; cdr3_nt: TGTGCCAGCAGCCGTACTAGCGGGGGGGTTTCGGAGACCCAGTACTTC
j_call: TRBJ1-1; d_call: NA; v_call: TRBV5-1; clone_size: many; cdr3_aa: CASSLEAQGTEAFF; cdr3_nt: TGCGCCAGCAGCTTGGAAGCTCAGGGCACTGAAGCTTTCTTT
j_call: TRBJ2-1; d_call: TRBD2; v_call: TRBV15; clone_size: many; cdr3_aa: CATSRELAGGPYNEQFF; cdr3_nt: TGTGCCACCAGCAGAGAACTAGCGGGAGGGCCCTACAATGAGCAGTTCTTC
j_call: TRBJ2-3; d_call: NA; v_call: TRBV7-2; clone_size: NA; cdr3_aa: CASSFLRIQTADTQYF; cdr3_nt: TGTGCCAGCAGCTTCTTAAGGATCCAAACGGCAGATACGCAGTATTTT